The following is a TCR beta chain sequence with its context. Its antigen is currently unknown. Analysis of PBMCs was direct, with no culture step. The CDR3 length is 13 residues. CDR1 and CDR2 from the germline V gene are ENHRY and SYGVKD. Trimming cost V 10 bases and J 1 base; bases outside gene matches: 5. These data are taken from a study of neoadjuvant anti-PD-1 for oral cavity cancer. Study overall: Before surgery, most patients got three to four biweekly 3 mg/kg nivolumab doses. Study-wide results and caveats: With three patients per group, TCR findings need larger cohorts.

Using immunoSEQ multiplex PCR, the repertoire was profiled, and TCRdb retains in-frame clones only, with some absent. The table has around 17,000 clones, about 72% seen once. This chain connects TRBV10-3 to TRBJ1-1, with 8 bases that match TRBD1. The clonotype was recovered from a person between 35 and 79 years old with oral cavity squamous cell carcinoma. Sequencing used PBMCs, obtained before nivolumab (anti-PD-1) treatment. This CDR3 is CASHGQGNTEAFF. CDR3 coding DNA: TGTGCCAGCCACGGACAGGGGAACACTGAAGCTTTCTTT.